These 21 T cell receptor beta chains were sequenced from one sample in a study of T cell responses to AZD1222 COVID-19 vaccine. Produced via immunoSEQ multiplex PCR; TCRdb's table is partial and in-frame only. The sample has 160,000 or so clones; about 89% are singletons. Here the sequenced sample was peripheral blood, taken on day 0 of AZD1222 vaccination. The receptors originated from an adult in good health.

The rearrangement uses TRBV10-3 and TRBJ2-3, with 10 bases identical to TRBD1. J gave up 4 bases and V 2 bases, and 6 bases lay outside the gene matches. This CDR3 has 16 amino acids. Germline CDR1 and CDR2: ENHRY and SYGVKD. CDR3 sequence (DNA): TGTGCCATCAGTGAGCCGGGACAGGGGATCGCAGATACGCAGTATTTT. Amino acid sequence: CAISEPGQGIADTQYF.

This chain links TRBV10-1 with TRBJ1-1; the D is unclear. CDR3 size: 13 residues. The V end was cut by 4 bases, the J end by 3 bases, with 9 bases between. Germline V CDR1 and CDR2: WNHNN, SYGVQD (reference sequence). The DNA for the CDR3 is TGCGCCAGCAGTGTGTCAGGATACACTGAAGCTTTCTTT. It is translated as CASSVSGYTEAFF.

Here the CDR3 DNA reads TGTGCCAGCAGTTACAACAGGGCAGGCACTGAAGCTTTCTTT. Translation: CASSYNRAGTEAFF. V usage is TRBV6-5 and J usage is TRBJ1-1, with a tentative D call TRBD1 (6 bases). V was trimmed by 2 bases and J by 4 bases, leaving 11 bases between them. This CDR3 contains 14 residues. Germline assignment: CDR1 MNHEY and CDR2 SVGAGI.

The chain combines TRBV15 with TRBJ1-1; TRBD1 might be the D (6 bases). V shed 0 bases and J shed 6 bases, with 14 bases lying between them. The CDR3 is made up of 15 amino acids. The V gene's germline CDR1 is LNHNV and CDR2 YYDKDF (reference sequence). The CDR3 spells CATSRDSGGLAEAFF. CDR3 nucleotide sequence: TGTGCCACCAGCAGAGATTCGGGGGGCCTTGCTGAAGCTTTCTTT.

This chain uses TRBV7-9 with TRBJ2-4; 7 bases align to TRBD1. This CDR3 comprises 15 residues. Germline V gives CDR1 SEHNR, CDR2 FQNEAQ (reference sequence). V lost 7 bases to trimming and J lost 3 bases; unmatched junction nucleotides: 9. This chain's CDR3 is CASKKTGLDKNIQYF. As DNA, the CDR3 is TGTGCCAGCAAAAAGACAGGGCTCGACAAAAACATTCAGTACTTC.

This clone was seen just once. The gene calls are TRBV19 and TRBJ1-5; D is undetermined. CDR1 is LNHDA, CDR2 SQIVND, per germline (reference sequence). V gave up 5 bases and J gave up 0 bases, with 11 bases separating them. The CDR3 has 15 amino acids. CDR3 sequence: CASSPQPYSNQPQHF. The CDR3 DNA sequence: TGTGCCAGTAGTCCCCAACCTTATAGCAATCAGCCCCAGCATTTT.

This chain connects TRBV28 to TRBJ1-5, with 9 bases fitting TRBD1. Germline-derived CDR1 and CDR2 are MDHEN and SYDVKM. The CDR3 spans 14 residues. Losses at the gene ends were 6 bases for V and 6 bases for J; bases not matched to a gene: 6. The CDR3 region has the DNA TGTGCCAGCAGGGGACAGGGAGCTGGTCAGCCCCAGCATTTT. As protein: CASRGQGAGQPQHF. Combining the CDR3 with reference TRBV28 and TRBJ1-5 gives the whole variable domain DVKVTQSSRYLVKRTGEKVFLECVQDMDHENMFWYRQDPGLGLRLIYFSYDVKMKEKGDIPEGYSVSREKKERFSLILESASTNQTSMYLCASRGQGAGQPQHFGDGTRLSIL.

This clone came up once. The chain is built from TRBV7-5 and TRBJ1-3. TRBV7-5 is tagged as a pseudogene. The CDR3 sequence is 14 residues long. CDR3 residues: CARSSIRPGNTIYF. CDR3 sequence (DNA): TGTGCCAGAAGCTCGATAAGACCTGGAAACACCATATATTTT.

This sequence joins TRBV27 and TRBJ1-2; a weak D match, TRBD1 (5 bases). This CDR3 has 16 residues. Looked up from germline, CDR1 is MNHEY and CDR2 is SMNVEV (reference sequence). Trimming cost V 3 bases and J 8 bases, with 22 bases left between them. CDR3 in amino acids: CASSFSGRGGTMGYTF. In DNA form, the CDR3 reads TGTGCCAGCAGTTTTTCGGGAAGGGGTGGTACTATGGGCTACACCTTC.

This chain joins TRBV6-4 and TRBJ2-1; weak D call: TRBD1 (6 bases). The CDR3 sequence is 15 residues long. V lost 5 bases to trimming and J lost 8 bases, with 19 bases between them. Germline-derived CDR1 and CDR2 are MRHNA and SNTAGT. CDR3 protein: CASSLNKAGVDEQFF. The CDR3 region has the DNA TGTGCCAGCAGTCTAAACAAAGCAGGGGTAGATGAGCAGTTCTTC.

The rearrangement joins TRBV15 to TRBJ2-1; possibly TRBD2 for D (5 bases). Germline V gene lookup returns CDR1 LNHNV and CDR2 YYDKDF (reference sequence). The CDR3 runs 16 residues. Trimming stripped 1 base from V and 7 bases from J, with 17 bases between. The CDR3 DNA follows: TGTGCCACCAGCAGAGGGGCGGGCCCATGGGAGAATGAGCAGTTCTTC. This encodes CATSRGAGPWENEQFF.

The chain links TRBV29-1 to TRBJ2-7; D is perhaps TRBD1 or TRBD2 (5 bases each). The V end lost 6 bases, the J end lost 2 bases, and 20 bases lay between the germline ends. The CDR3 is 15 residues long. In germline, CDR1 is SQVTM, CDR2 ANQGSEA. The CDR3 protein is CSVNGAAQTAYEQYF. CDR3 bases: TGCAGCGTCAACGGGGCGGCACAGACCGCCTACGAGCAGTACTTC.

The gene calls are TRBV5-4 and TRBJ1-2; weak D call: TRBD1 (5 bases). Between the trimmed V and J ends, which lost 0 bases and 4 bases, there was a span of 7 bases. This CDR3 spans 13 amino acids. Germline CDR1 reads SGHNT; CDR2 reads YYREEE (reference sequence). This CDR3 is CASSLDRTYGYTF. Written as DNA, the CDR3 is TGTGCCAGCAGCTTGGACAGGACCTATGGCTACACCTTC.

This sequence joins TRBV5-6 and TRBJ2-7, with D unresolved. Trimming left V 4 bases short and J 2 bases short, with 13 bases between. Germline V gene sequence: CDR1 SGHDT, CDR2 YYEEEE. The CDR3 is 14 amino acids. CDR3 DNA: TGTGCCAGCAGCCGGATGGCTCTAGCCTACGAGCAGTACTTC. It translates to CASSRMALAYEQYF. Based on the CDR3 plus reference TRBV5-6 and TRBJ2-7, the full variable domain is DAGVTQSPTHLIKTRGQQVTLRCSPKSGHDTVSWYQQALGQGPQFIFQYYEEEERQRGNFPDRFSGHQFPNYSSELNVNALLLGDSALYLCASSRMALAYEQYFGPGTRLTVT.

The chain couples TRBV7-2 to TRBJ1-1; maybe TRBD1 (6 bases). The V gene's germline CDR1 is SGHTA and CDR2 FQGNSA. Trimming stripped 3 bases from V and 3 bases from J, with 17 bases between. This CDR3 has 16 amino acids. The CDR3 bases are TGTGCCAGCAGCTTTATCAAGCCCCAGGGGCACACTGAAGCTTTCTTT. Translated: CASSFIKPQGHTEAFF.

The chain carries TRBV6-2 or TRBV6-3 and TRBJ2-7; a weak D match, TRBD1 (5 bases). Germline V gene sequence: CDR1 MNHEY, CDR2 SVGEGT. This CDR3 has 15 residues. Trimming cost V 2 bases and J 3 bases, with 14 bases left between them. This CDR3 reads CASSYLPGPSYEQYF. For the CDR3, the DNA is TGTGCCAGCAGTTACCTCCCAGGGCCCAGCTACGAGCAGTACTTC.

The chain employs TRBV7-9 and TRBJ1-5; 8 bases are a match to TRBD1. The germline V gene encodes CDR1 SEHNR and CDR2 FQNEAQ (reference sequence). The CDR3 has 15 amino acids. With V trimmed by 1 base and J by 9 bases, 8 bases remained unmatched. The CDR3 is CASSLEQGGDGPQHF. As DNA, the CDR3 is TGTGCCAGCAGCTTAGAACAGGGGGGCGATGGGCCCCAGCATTTT.

This sequence joins TRBV7-2 and TRBJ1-1; TRBD1 might be the D (5 bases). In germline, CDR1 is SGHTA, CDR2 FQGNSA. CDR3 length: 15 amino acids. Trimming stripped 3 bases from V and 1 base from J, with 12 bases between. The CDR3 DNA reads TGTGCCAGCAGCTTCTACAGGAGTTCGAACACTGAAGCTTTCTTT. Translated, it gives CASSFYRSSNTEAFF.

This clone appeared once. The junction differs from germline at one of its ends, possibly a read error. The CDR3 DNA reads TGTGCCAGCAGGTACTTCGGTAGCTCCTACAATGAGCAGTTCTTC. Translation: CASRYFGSSYNEQFF. The chain links TRBV6-5 to TRBJ2-1; D uncertain. CDR1 is MNHEY and CDR2 is SVGAGI in the germline V gene. The CDR3 consists of 15 residues.

The chain carries TRBV19 and TRBJ1-4; D not resolved. V was clipped by 3 bases and J by 0 bases, with 17 bases between them. Germline V CDR1 and CDR2: LNHDA, SQIVND (reference sequence). The CDR3 sequence is 18 residues long. CDR3 residues: CASSISAGSVATNEKLFF. DNA for the CDR3: TGTGCCAGTAGTATTTCCGCGGGCTCTGTTGCAACTAATGAAAAACTGTTTTTT.

The rearrangement uses TRBV7-3 and TRBJ2-1; 11 positions agree with TRBD2. This CDR3 comprises 16 residues. The V gene end was trimmed by 4 bases and the J gene end by 3 bases; junction bases not matched to a gene: 5. In germline, CDR1 is SGHTA, CDR2 FQGTGA. Here the CDR3 reads CASSSKGTSGYNEQFF. CDR3 nucleotide sequence: TGTGCCAGCAGCTCTAAGGGGACTAGCGGCTACAATGAGCAGTTCTTC. The full variable domain, in which reference TRBV7-3 and TRBJ2-1 provide the parts outside the CDR3, is GAGVSQTPSNKVTEKGKYVELRCDPISGHTALYWYRQSLGQGPEFLIYFQGTGAADDSGLPNDRFFAVRPEGSVSTLKIQRTERGDSAVYLCASSSKGTSGYNEQFFGPGTRLTVL.